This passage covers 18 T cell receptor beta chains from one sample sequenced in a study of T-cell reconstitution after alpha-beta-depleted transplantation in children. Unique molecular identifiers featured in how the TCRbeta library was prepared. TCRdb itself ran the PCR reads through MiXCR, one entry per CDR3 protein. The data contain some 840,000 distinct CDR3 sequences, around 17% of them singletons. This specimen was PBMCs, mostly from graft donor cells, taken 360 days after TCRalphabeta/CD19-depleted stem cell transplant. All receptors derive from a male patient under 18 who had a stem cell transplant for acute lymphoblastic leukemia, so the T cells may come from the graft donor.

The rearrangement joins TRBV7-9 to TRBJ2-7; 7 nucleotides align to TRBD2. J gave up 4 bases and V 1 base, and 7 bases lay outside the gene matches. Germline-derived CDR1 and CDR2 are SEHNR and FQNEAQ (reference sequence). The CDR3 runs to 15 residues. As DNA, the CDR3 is TGTGCCAGCAGCTTAGTTGTTAGCGGGCCTTACGAGCAGTACTTC. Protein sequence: CASSLVVSGPYEQYF.

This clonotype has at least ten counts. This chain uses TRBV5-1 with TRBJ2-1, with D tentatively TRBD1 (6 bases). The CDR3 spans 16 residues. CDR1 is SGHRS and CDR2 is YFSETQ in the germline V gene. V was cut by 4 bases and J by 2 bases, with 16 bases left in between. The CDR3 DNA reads TGCGCCAGCAGCGCCCGCACAGGGTCGACCTACAATGAGCAGTTCTTC. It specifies CASSARTGSTYNEQFF.

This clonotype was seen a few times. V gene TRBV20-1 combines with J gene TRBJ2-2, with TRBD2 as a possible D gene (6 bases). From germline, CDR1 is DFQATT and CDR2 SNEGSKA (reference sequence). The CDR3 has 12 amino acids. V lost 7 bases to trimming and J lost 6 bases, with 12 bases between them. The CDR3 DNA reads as TGCAGTGTCCGATCGGGGGCCGGGGAGCTGTTTTTT. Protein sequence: CSVRSGAGELFF.

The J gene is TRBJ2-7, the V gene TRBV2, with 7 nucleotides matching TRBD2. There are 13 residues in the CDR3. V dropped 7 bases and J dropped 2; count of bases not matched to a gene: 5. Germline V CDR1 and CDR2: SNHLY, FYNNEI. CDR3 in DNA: TGTGCCAGCATCAGCGGGATAGCCTACGAGCAGTACTTC. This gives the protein CASISGIAYEQYF.

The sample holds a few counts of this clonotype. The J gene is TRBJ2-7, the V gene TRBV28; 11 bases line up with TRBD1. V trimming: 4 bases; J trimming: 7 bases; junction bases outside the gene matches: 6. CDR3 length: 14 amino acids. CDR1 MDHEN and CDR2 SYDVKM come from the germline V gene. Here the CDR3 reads CASSYGQGAGEQYF. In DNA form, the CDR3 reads TGTGCCAGCAGTTATGGACAGGGGGCCGGGGAGCAGTACTTC.

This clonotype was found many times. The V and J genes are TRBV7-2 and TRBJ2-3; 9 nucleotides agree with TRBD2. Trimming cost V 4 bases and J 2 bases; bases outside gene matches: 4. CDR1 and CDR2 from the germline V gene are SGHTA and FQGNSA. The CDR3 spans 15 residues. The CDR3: CASSSGTSPTDTQYF. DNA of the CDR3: TGTGCCAGCAGCTCCGGGACTAGCCCCACAGATACGCAGTATTTT.

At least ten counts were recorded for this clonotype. CDR3 protein: CSVEGAGLAGVNEQFF. DNA for the CDR3: TGCAGCGTTGAGGGAGCGGGACTAGCGGGGGTCAATGAGCAGTTCTTC. The chain links TRBV29-1 to TRBJ2-1, with 14 bases lining up with TRBD2. The CDR3 loop spans 16 amino acids. Germline loops: CDR1 SQVTM, CDR2 ANQGSEA. J lost 6 bases, V lost 3 bases, and 7 bases had no gene match.

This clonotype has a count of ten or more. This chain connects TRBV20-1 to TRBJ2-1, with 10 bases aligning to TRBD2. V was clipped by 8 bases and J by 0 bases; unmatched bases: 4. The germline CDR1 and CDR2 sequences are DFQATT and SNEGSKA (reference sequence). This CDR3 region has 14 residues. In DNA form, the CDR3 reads TGCAGTTCCTCTAGCGGGAGCTCCTACAATGAGCAGTTCTTC. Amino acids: CSSSSGSSYNEQFF.

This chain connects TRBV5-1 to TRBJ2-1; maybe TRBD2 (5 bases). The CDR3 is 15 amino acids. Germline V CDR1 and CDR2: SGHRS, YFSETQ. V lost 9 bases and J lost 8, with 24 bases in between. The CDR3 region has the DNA TGCGCCACCACGATAGGCGAGCGGTACGGCGATGAGCAGTTCTTC. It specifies CATTIGERYGDEQFF.

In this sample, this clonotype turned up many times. The CDR3 DNA reads TGCGCCAGCAGCTTGCGCCGGGACAGCCAACCCTATGGCTACACCTTC. The encoded protein is CASSLRRDSQPYGYTF. V and J are TRBV5-1 and TRBJ1-2, with 7 bases lining up with TRBD1. The J segment lost 4 bases and the V segment lost 1 base, leaving 10 bases of the junction unmatched. Germline V lookup: CDR1 SGHRS, CDR2 YFSETQ. The CDR3 spans 16 residues.

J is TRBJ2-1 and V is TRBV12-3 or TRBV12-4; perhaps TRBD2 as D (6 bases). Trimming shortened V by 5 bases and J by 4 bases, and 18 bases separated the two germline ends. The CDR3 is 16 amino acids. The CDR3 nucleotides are TGTGCCAGCAGTGGCCCGGCGGGAAGAGAGTACAATGAGCAGTTCTTC. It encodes CASSGPAGREYNEQFF.

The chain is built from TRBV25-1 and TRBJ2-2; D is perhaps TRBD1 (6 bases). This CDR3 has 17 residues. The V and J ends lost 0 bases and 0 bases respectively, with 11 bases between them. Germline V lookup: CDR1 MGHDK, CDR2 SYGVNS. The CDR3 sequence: CASSEYKTGPNTGELFF. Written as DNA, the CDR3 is TGTGCCAGCAGTGAATATAAGACAGGCCCGAACACCGGGGAGCTGTTTTTT.

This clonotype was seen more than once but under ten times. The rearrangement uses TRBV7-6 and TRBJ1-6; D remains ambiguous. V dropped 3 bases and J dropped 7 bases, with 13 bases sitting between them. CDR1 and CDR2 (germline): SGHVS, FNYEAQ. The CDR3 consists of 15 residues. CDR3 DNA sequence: TGTGCCAGCAGCTTCCGGAAAGCCAGGAATTCACCCCTCCACTTT. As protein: CASSFRKARNSPLHF. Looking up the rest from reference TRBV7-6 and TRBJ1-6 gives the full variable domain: GAGVSQSPRYKVTKRGQDVALRCDPISGHVSLYWYRQALGQGPEFLTYFNYEAQQDKSGLPNDRFSAERPEGSISTLTIQRTEQRDSAMYRCASSFRKARNSPLHFGNGTRLTVT.

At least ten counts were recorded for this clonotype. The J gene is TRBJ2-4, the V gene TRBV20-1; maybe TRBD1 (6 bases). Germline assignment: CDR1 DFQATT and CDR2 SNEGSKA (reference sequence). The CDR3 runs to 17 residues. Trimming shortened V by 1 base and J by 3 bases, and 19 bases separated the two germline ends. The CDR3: CSARAPRQEDGKNIQYF. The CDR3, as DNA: TGCAGTGCTAGAGCACCCCGACAGGAGGATGGCAAAAACATTCAGTACTTC.

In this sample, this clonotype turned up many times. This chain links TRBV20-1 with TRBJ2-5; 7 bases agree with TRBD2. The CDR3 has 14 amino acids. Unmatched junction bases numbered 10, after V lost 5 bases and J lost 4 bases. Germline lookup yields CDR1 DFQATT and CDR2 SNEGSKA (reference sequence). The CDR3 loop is CSAPPPGLRETQYF. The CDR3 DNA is TGCAGTGCTCCACCCCCGGGACTAAGAGAGACCCAGTACTTC.

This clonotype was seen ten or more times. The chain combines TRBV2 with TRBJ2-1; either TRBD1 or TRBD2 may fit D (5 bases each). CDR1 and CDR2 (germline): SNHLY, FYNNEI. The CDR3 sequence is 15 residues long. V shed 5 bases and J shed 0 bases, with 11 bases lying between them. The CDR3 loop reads CASSWDRSSYNEQFF. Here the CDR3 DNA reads TGTGCCAGCAGTTGGGACCGTAGCTCCTACAATGAGCAGTTCTTC.

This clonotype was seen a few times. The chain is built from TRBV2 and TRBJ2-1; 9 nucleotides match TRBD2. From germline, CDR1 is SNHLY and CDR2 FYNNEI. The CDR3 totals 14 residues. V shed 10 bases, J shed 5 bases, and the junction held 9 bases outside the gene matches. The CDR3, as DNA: TGTGCCACCCGGTGGCTAGCGGGAAACAATGAGCAGTTCTTC. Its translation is CATRWLAGNNEQFF.

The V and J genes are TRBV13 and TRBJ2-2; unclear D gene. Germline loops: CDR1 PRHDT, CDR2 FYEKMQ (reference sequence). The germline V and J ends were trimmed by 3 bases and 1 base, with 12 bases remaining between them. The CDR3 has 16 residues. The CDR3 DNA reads TGTGCCAGCAGCTTTAGTGGGAACCGGAACACCGGGGAGCTGTTTTTT. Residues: CASSFSGNRNTGELFF.